Presented here are 30 T cell receptor beta chains from one specimen sequenced in a study of blood T cell repertoires in COVID-19. Sequencing was performed with immunoSEQ multiplex PCR; in TCRdb, only in-frame clones are kept and a portion is missing. The sample consists of roughly 160,000 clones, 81% of them appearing once. Input material: PBMCs or T cells enriched from blood (not recorded which). The receptors come from a woman aged 35 to 49 with acute COVID-19.

The chain links TRBV12-3 or TRBV12-4 to TRBJ2-3; 8 bases line up with TRBD2. V lost 6 bases to trimming and J lost 6 bases; unmatched junction nucleotides: 2. This CDR3 has 12 amino acids. CDR3 protein: CASRSGSDTQYF. In DNA, the CDR3 is TGTGCCAGCAGAAGCGGGAGTGATACGCAGTATTTT.

This sequence joins TRBV6-5 and TRBJ1-6, with TRBD1 identical over 7 bases. The CDR3 is made up of 13 amino acids. CDR1 is MNHEY and CDR2 is SVGAGI in the germline V gene. Trimming removed 5 bases from V and 14 bases from J; junction bases left unmatched: 9. The CDR3 DNA sequence: TGTGCCAGCAGTCCTCCAGGGGGACCTACCCTCCACTTT. Translation gives CASSPPGGPTLHF.

This clone came up a few times. The chain is built from TRBV28 and TRBJ2-3; 7 bases are shared with TRBD2. Germline CDR1 and CDR2: MDHEN and SYDVKM. The length of the CDR3 is 16 residues. Unmatched junction bases numbered 11, after V lost 6 bases and J lost 2 bases. The chain's CDR3 is CASSNPSGLPTDTQYF. The DNA for the CDR3 is TGTGCCAGCAGCAACCCTAGCGGACTCCCCACAGATACGCAGTATTTT.

The chain employs TRBV6-2 or TRBV6-3 and TRBJ2-7; 7 positions agree with TRBD1. This CDR3 has 17 residues. J was trimmed by 6 bases and V by 0 bases; bases with no gene match: 14. Germline-derived CDR1 and CDR2 are MNHEY and SVGEGT. The CDR3 DNA reads TGTGCCAGCAGTTACTCCAGAGGGGGCGGTGCAGGGAGCGAGCAGTACGTC. Protein product: CASSYSRGGGAGSEQYV.

This clone came up once. J is TRBJ2-7 and V is TRBV6-1; D perhaps matches TRBD2 (6 bases). This CDR3 contains 16 residues. In germline, CDR1 is MNHNS, CDR2 SASEGT. V dropped 4 bases and J dropped 1 base, with 17 bases sitting between them. Written as DNA, the CDR3 is TGTGCCAGCAGTGCTCTGGAAGCGGGCACTTCCTACGAGCAGTACTTC. The encoded protein is CASSALEAGTSYEQYF.

The rearrangement links TRBV30 to TRBJ1-1, with TRBD1 as a possible D gene (5 bases). V lost 7 bases and J lost 1, with 10 bases in between. Germline V gene data show CDR1 as GTSNPN and CDR2 as SVGIG (reference sequence). The CDR3 is 12 residues long. CDR3 nucleotides: TGTGCCTCGCGGGGGAGGAACACTGAAGCTTTCTTT. The encoded protein is CASRGRNTEAFF.

V and J are TRBV7-8 and TRBJ2-1; 15 nucleotides align to TRBD2. The germline gives CDR1 SGHVS, CDR2 FQNEAQ. The CDR3 extends over 18 amino acids. V lost 5 bases to trimming and J lost 3 bases; unmatched junction nucleotides: 8. CDR3 loop: CASSTGLAGGPNYNEQFF. The CDR3 DNA sequence: TGTGCCAGCAGCACCGGACTAGCGGGAGGGCCGAACTACAATGAGCAGTTCTTC.

The V gene is TRBV11-3, the J gene TRBJ2-2, with 7 bases aligning to TRBD2. Germline CDR1 is SGHNT and CDR2 is YENEEA. Unmatched junction bases numbered 4, after V lost 2 bases and J lost 7 bases. This CDR3 spans 14 amino acids. The CDR3 DNA reads as TGTGCCAGCAGCTTACTCGGGAGGTTCGGGGAGCTGTTTTTT. Amino acids: CASSLLGRFGELFF.

This clone was seen once. The CDR3 DNA reads as TGCGCCAGCAGCTTTGGCGGGATACCAGAGACCCAGTACTTC. This encodes CASSFGGIPETQYF. V and J are TRBV5-1 and TRBJ2-5; D may be TRBD2 (6 bases). The V end was cut by 2 bases, the J end by 4 bases, with 12 bases between. The CDR3 runs 14 residues. Germline V gene data show CDR1 as SGHRS and CDR2 as YFSETQ.

This chain connects TRBV2 to TRBJ1-2; D gene uncertain. The ends were cut back, 1 base at V and 3 bases at J, with 15 bases in the middle. CDR1 and CDR2 from the germline V gene are SNHLY and FYNNEI. The CDR3 length is 16 residues. The CDR3 sequence: CASSEGPPSHYYGYTF. The CDR3 DNA sequence: TGTGCCAGCAGTGAAGGGCCTCCCTCACATTACTATGGCTACACCTTC.

This sequence joins TRBV5-4 and TRBJ2-5; the D gene is possibly TRBD2 (6 bases). The CDR3 contains 14 residues. Per germline, CDR1 SGHNT and CDR2 YYREEE (reference sequence). The V gene lost 4 bases and the J gene lost 1 base, with 11 bases spanning the gap. The CDR3 region is CASSSRDSQETQYF. CDR3 sequence (DNA): TGTGCCAGCAGCAGCCGGGACTCCCAAGAGACCCAGTACTTC.

V and J are TRBV27 and TRBJ1-3; 7 nucleotides agree with TRBD1. With 5 bases clipped from V and 4 bases from J, the junction kept 11 bases outside the gene matches. This CDR3 is built from 16 residues. CDR1 is MNHEY, CDR2 SMNVEV, per germline (reference sequence). The CDR3 loop reads CASSHRQGSGGNTIYF. CDR3 coding DNA: TGTGCCAGCAGTCACAGACAGGGAAGCGGCGGAAACACCATATATTTT.

V is TRBV29-1 and J is TRBJ1-5; 7 bases are a match to TRBD1. The junction had 9 bases not matched to a gene; V was cut back by 6 bases and J by 4 bases. Germline CDR1 reads SQVTM; CDR2 reads ANQGSEA. This CDR3 spans 14 amino acids. The CDR3 DNA follows: TGCAGCGTCGCCGGGACAGATCCTAATCAGCCCCAGCATTTT. It translates to CSVAGTDPNQPQHF.

The rearrangement links TRBV3-1 (or the pseudogene TRBV3-2) to TRBJ2-7, with D uncertain. The V gene's germline CDR1 is LGHDT and CDR2 YNNKEL (reference sequence). The CDR3 is made up of 12 amino acids. Trimming took 1 base from V and 5 from J, leaving 6 bases between them. CDR3 sequence: CASSQVPNEQYF. The CDR3 region has the DNA TGTGCCAGCAGCCAAGTCCCAAACGAGCAGTACTTC.

This rearrangement joins TRBV11-3 to TRBJ2-5; TRBD2 matches 10 bases. CDR3 length: 15 residues. After removal of 1 base from V and 1 base from J, the junction contained 0 bases not matched to a gene. Germline CDR1 reads SGHNT; CDR2 reads YENEEA. The DNA of the CDR3 is TGTGCCAGCAGCTTAGCTAGCGGGAGCCAAGAGACCCAGTACTTC. Encoded protein: CASSLASGSQETQYF.

The chain couples TRBV2 to TRBJ2-3; D remains unclear. Germline assignment: CDR1 SNHLY and CDR2 FYNNEI. The CDR3 is 11 amino acids. V was cut by 4 bases and J by 5 bases, with 4 bases left in between. The chain's CDR3 is CASSGRDTQYF. The CDR3 coding sequence is TGTGCCAGCAGTGGCAGAGATACGCAGTATTTT.

There are a few counts of this clone. This sequence joins TRBV28 and TRBJ1-1; 7 bases agree with TRBD1. Trimming took 6 bases from V and 5 from J; bases not matched to a gene: 21. CDR1 MDHEN and CDR2 SYDVKM come from the germline V gene. This CDR3 comprises 18 residues. In DNA, the CDR3 is TGTGCCAGCAGCTTTTTATACCCCGGCAGGGGGTCGAAAACTGAAGCTTTCTTT. Translation gives CASSFLYPGRGSKTEAFF.

CDR3 in amino acids: CASLMGGAGDPEAFF. The CDR3 DNA reads TGTGCCAGCCTGATGGGCGGGGCGGGGGACCCTGAAGCTTTCTTT. The rearrangement uses TRBV28 and TRBJ1-1, with D possibly matching TRBD1 (5 bases). The CDR3 is made up of 15 amino acids. Germline CDR1 is MDHEN and CDR2 is SYDVKM. Trimming stripped 8 bases from V and 6 bases from J, with 22 bases between.

The chain employs TRBV6-1 and TRBJ2-1, with D possibly being TRBD2 (5 bases). V was clipped by 1 base and J by 11 bases, with 9 bases between them. The CDR3 length is 12 residues. CDR1 is MNHNS, CDR2 SASEGT, per germline. The CDR3 is CASSEGGSQQFF. The CDR3 DNA reads as TGTGCCAGCAGTGAAGGAGGGTCCCAGCAGTTCTTC.

The chain employs TRBV7-8 and TRBJ1-5; tentative D call: TRBD1 (5 bases). CDR1 is SGHVS and CDR2 is FQNEAQ in the germline V gene. CDR3 length equals 14 residues. V gave up 4 bases and J gave up 7 bases, with 14 bases separating them. The CDR3 reads CASSSTWGRQPQHF. The CDR3 DNA follows: TGTGCCAGCAGCTCTACATGGGGCCGGCAGCCCCAGCATTTT.

The rearrangement links TRBV5-5 to TRBJ2-1; 10 nucleotides agree with TRBD2. This CDR3 is built from 15 residues. The junction had 7 bases not matched to a gene; V was cut back by 3 bases and J by 7 bases. CDR1 and CDR2 from the germline V gene are SGHKS and YYEKEE (reference sequence). DNA for the CDR3: TGTGCCAGCAGCTCGGAACCTAGCGGGAGAAATGAGCAGTTCTTC. This encodes CASSSEPSGRNEQFF.

This chain links TRBV25-1 with TRBJ2-5, with 8 bases lining up with TRBD2. V shed 5 bases and J 1 base; nucleotides not matched to a gene: 6. This CDR3 is 15 amino acids long. Looked up from germline, CDR1 is MGHDK and CDR2 is SYGVNS. CDR3 DNA: TGTGCCAGCAGTCCTCTGACTAGCGTCCAAGAGACCCAGTACTTC. Protein: CASSPLTSVQETQYF.

V is TRBV27 and J is TRBJ2-3; D not resolved. Trimming took 8 bases from V and 2 from J, leaving 17 bases between them. Germline CDR1 MNHEY, CDR2 SMNVEV (reference sequence). The CDR3 runs 15 residues. The DNA of the CDR3 is TGTGCCAGCGCCATTGATCGGGTCTTCACAGATACGCAGTATTTT. It specifies CASAIDRVFTDTQYF.

This chain uses TRBV11-2 with TRBJ2-1; D may be TRBD2 (5 bases). Trimming left V 1 base short and J 4 bases short, with 14 bases between. The CDR3 is 16 amino acids. Germline V gene lookup returns CDR1 SGHAT and CDR2 FQNNGV. For the CDR3, the DNA is TGTGCCAGCAGCTTAGCCCCTAGCCGAGGTTACAATGAGCAGTTCTTC. This translates into CASSLAPSRGYNEQFF.

This chain links TRBV12-5 with TRBJ2-3; D perhaps matches TRBD2 (6 bases). Trimming stripped 8 bases from V and 6 bases from J, with 18 bases between. Germline values: CDR1 LGHNT, CDR2 FRNRAP. This CDR3 contains 14 residues. The CDR3 DNA reads TGTGCTAGTAGTCTAGCCAACAGCGGGGATACGCAGTATTTT. It encodes CASSLANSGDTQYF.

The chain combines TRBV6-2 or TRBV6-3 with TRBJ1-1; perhaps TRBD1 as D (6 bases). The CDR3 runs 15 residues. Germline V gives CDR1 MNHEY, CDR2 SVGEGT. Trimming cost V 5 bases and J 0 bases, with 13 bases left between them. The CDR3 protein is CASSTRQVMNTEAFF. The CDR3, as DNA: TGTGCCAGCAGTACCCGACAGGTTATGAACACTGAAGCTTTCTTT.

The rearrangement uses TRBV4-2 and TRBJ2-2; D remains unclear. V was cut by 6 bases and J by 5 bases, with 7 bases left in between. This CDR3 region has 12 residues. Germline-derived CDR1 and CDR2 are LGHNA and YNFKEQ. CDR3 residues: CASSPVTGELFF. CDR3 nucleotide sequence: TGTGCCAGCAGTCCCGTAACCGGGGAGCTGTTTTTT.

The chain joins TRBV5-1 to TRBJ2-1; TRBD2 agrees at 15 bases. Trimming took 4 bases from V and 0 from J; bases not matched to a gene: 8. The CDR3 has 19 residues. CDR1 SGHRS and CDR2 YFSETQ come from the germline V gene. The CDR3 reads CASSGGGTSGRSSYNEQFF. Here the CDR3 DNA reads TGCGCCAGCAGCGGCGGGGGGACTAGCGGGAGGAGCTCCTACAATGAGCAGTTCTTC.

The rearrangement uses TRBV4-1 and TRBJ2-7, with D perhaps matching TRBD2 (6 bases). V lost 3 bases, J lost 2 bases, and 11 bases lay in between. This CDR3 region has 14 residues. CDR1 MGHRA and CDR2 YSYEKL come from the germline V gene. The chain's CDR3 is CASSHGPGAYEQYF. In nucleotides, the CDR3 is TGCGCCAGCAGCCATGGGCCGGGAGCCTACGAGCAGTACTTC.

This chain links TRBV29-1 with TRBJ2-2; 10 nucleotides match TRBD1. The CDR3 totals 15 residues. V dropped 5 bases and J dropped 5; count of bases not matched to a gene: 8. CDR1 and CDR2 (germline): SQVTM, ANQGSEA. This CDR3 is CSVLDRGRFTGELFF. The CDR3 DNA reads as TGCAGCGTTCTCGACAGGGGGCGTTTTACCGGGGAGCTGTTTTTT.